This entry features one T cell receptor beta chain sequence. The antigen is not known. The sample comes from a study of Ad26.COV2.S vaccination and SARS-CoV-2 variants. TCRdb's table, derived via immunoSEQ multiplex PCR, lists solely in-frame clones and lacks some. Of about 430,000 clones in the sample, about nine tenths were seen once. As to treatment: around 19 received Ad26.COV2.S at low or high dose, single or two shots; 5 received placebo; per-sample allocation not given. Sample collection was performed on day 63 after the first vaccine or placebo injection. Study results and caveats: There was reportedly substantial breadth in spike-specific CD8+ and CD4+ T cell responses after vaccination. Non-spike TCR breadth showed similarity between vaccine and placebo recipients.

The CDR3 has 15 amino acids. CDR1 is SNHLY and CDR2 is FYNNEI in the germline V gene. The V gene lost 2 bases and the J gene lost 1 base, with 10 bases spanning the gap. The material was peripheral blood, obtained in a trial of Ad26.COV2.S vaccine versus placebo. The clonotype was recovered from a person aged 18-60 years who received the Ad26.COV2.S COVID-19 vaccine or a placebo. This rearrangement joins TRBV2 to TRBJ2-3; the D is unclear. The CDR3 sequence: CASSEKGRGTDTQYF. The CDR3 DNA reads TGTGCCAGCAGTGAAAAGGGAAGGGGCACAGATACGCAGTATTTT.